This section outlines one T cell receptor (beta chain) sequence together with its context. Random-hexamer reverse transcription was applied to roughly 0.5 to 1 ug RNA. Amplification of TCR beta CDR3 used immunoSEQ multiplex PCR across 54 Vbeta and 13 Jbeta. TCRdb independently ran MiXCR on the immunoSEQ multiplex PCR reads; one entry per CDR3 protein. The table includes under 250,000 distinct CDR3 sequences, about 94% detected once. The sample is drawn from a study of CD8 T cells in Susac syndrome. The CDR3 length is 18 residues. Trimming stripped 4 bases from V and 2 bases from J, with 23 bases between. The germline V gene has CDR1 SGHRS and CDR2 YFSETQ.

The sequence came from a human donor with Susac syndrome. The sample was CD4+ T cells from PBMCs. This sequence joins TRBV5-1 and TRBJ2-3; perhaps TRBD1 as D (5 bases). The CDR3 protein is CASSTPNTGHSITDTQYF. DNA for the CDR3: TGCGCCAGCAGCACCCCAAATACCGGACACTCGATCACAGATACGCAGTATTTT.